The clone carrying this T cell receptor (beta chain) turned up a few times. Its antigen is as yet unknown. The PCR employed 60 Vbeta primers together with 13 Jbeta primers. The assay was immunoSEQ multiplex PCR, and TCRdb's table has in-frame clones only and misses some. The sample comprises fewer than 140,000 clones, 65% to 75% of which are singletons, and roughly 2.8% rests with the top ten. The CDR3 is made up of 13 amino acids. In germline, CDR1 is MDHEN, CDR2 SYDVKM. V shed 4 bases and J 3 bases; nucleotides not matched to a gene: 1. These data come from a study of cytomegalovirus exposure and HLA in healthy donors. Study observations and caveats: Fewer N-insertions (relative to the roughly 730-donor mean) were reportedly seen in an Asian-associated ancestry cluster in a later analysis. Relative to equally common others, HLA-associated TCR beta chains showed greater clonal expansion in a later analysis. Most TCR beta V segments were productive about 87% or about 30% of the time in an earlier analysis.

This clonotype originated in a female donor in good health and CMV-seronegative. The sequenced sample consisted of PBMCs. V gene TRBV28 combines with J gene TRBJ2-7, with 9 positions matching TRBD2. This CDR3 reads CASSSSGIYEQYF. CDR3 coding DNA: TGTGCCAGCAGTTCTAGCGGGATCTACGAGCAGTACTTC.